What follows is one TCR beta chain and its context. This record belongs to a study of blood T cells in healthy people across ages. Together with a sample-barcoded 5' primer, a J-beta primer mix was included in a second PCR lasting about 6 to 11 cycles. TCRdb re-analysed the 5' RACE reads in MiXCR, keeping a single row per CDR3 protein. Here the sample spans roughly 1,500,000 distinct CDR3 sequences, about 43% being singletons. Germline V CDR1 and CDR2: ENHRY, SYGVKD. V shed 6 bases and J shed 2 bases, with 15 bases lying between them. The CDR3 extends over 15 amino acids. The sequencing sample was made of blood. This receptor was taken from a woman aged 18-29 years in good health. The chain uses TRBV10-3 and TRBJ2-3; D is perhaps TRBD1 or TRBD2 (5 bases each). The CDR3 sequence: CAISLTRGHTDTQYF. The CDR3 DNA reads as TGTGCCATCAGCCTCACTAGGGGCCACACAGATACGCAGTATTTT.